A single sample is the source of the 27 T cell receptor beta chains below, sequenced in a study of OX40 agonist ivuxolimab in advanced cancers. Repertoires were generated with immunoSEQ multiplex PCR, while TCRdb's copy carries only in-frame clones and drops some. This table has some 68,000 clones, about nine tenths appearing once. The source material was CD4+ or CD8+ T cells sorted from blood, sampled in a trial of the OX40 agonist ivuxolimab. The receptors shown here come from an adult with an advanced solid tumor such as melanoma, head and neck, liver or kidney cancer.

J is TRBJ1-2 and V is TRBV7-2; D may be TRBD1 (5 bases). Germline V CDR1 and CDR2: SGHTA, FQGNSA. This CDR3 contains 16 residues. V dropped 4 bases and J dropped 4 bases, with 19 bases sitting between them. The CDR3 DNA sequence: TGTGCCAGCAGCTCGGCCCGAGACAGTAGGAGCTATGGCTACACCTTC. It translates to CASSSARDSRSYGYTF.

V is TRBV19 and J is TRBJ2-1; 10 bases are shared with TRBD2. This CDR3 has 15 amino acids. Germline CDR1 LNHDA, CDR2 SQIVND (reference sequence). With 6 bases clipped from V and 2 bases from J, the junction kept 4 bases outside the gene matches. CDR3 in amino acids: CASSRAGGPYNEQFF. Written as DNA, the CDR3 is TGTGCCAGTAGCAGAGCGGGAGGGCCCTACAATGAGCAGTTCTTC.

The rearrangement uses TRBV18 and TRBJ2-5; D is uncertain. The better agreement between TRBJ2-7 and the DNA end casts doubt on the J call. The CDR3 has 14 amino acids. The V gene's germline CDR1 is KGHSH and CDR2 LQKENI. CDR3 nucleotides: TGTGCCAGCTCACCAGACGCAATTTCCTACGAGCAGTACTTC. Residues: CASSPDAISYEQYF.

The chain carries TRBV5-4 and TRBJ1-1; 8 nucleotides match TRBD1. Germline values: CDR1 SGHNT, CDR2 YYREEE (reference sequence). Trimming cost V 4 bases and J 3 bases; bases outside gene matches: 5. CDR3 length: 14 residues. CDR3 region: CASSPGGAYTEAFF. DNA for the CDR3: TGTGCCAGCAGCCCAGGGGGCGCGTACACTGAAGCTTTCTTT.

A single count supports this clone. The chain links TRBV5-4 to TRBJ2-4; a possible D gene is TRBD2 (6 bases). Trimming removed 4 bases from V and 0 bases from J, with 14 bases in between. The length of the CDR3 is 16 residues. The germline V gene has CDR1 SGHNT and CDR2 YYREEE (reference sequence). The CDR3 reads CASSLLSGPAKNIQYF. The DNA of the CDR3 is TGTGCCAGCAGCCTATTGAGCGGGCCAGCCAAAAACATTCAGTACTTC.

CDR3 sequence reads: CASSIGRGSGNTIYF. The DNA for the CDR3 is TGTGCCAGTAGTATCGGCAGGGGATCTGGAAACACCATATATTTT. The V call is TRBV19, the J call TRBJ1-3; maybe TRBD1 (6 bases). V was trimmed by 3 bases and J by 1 base, leaving 10 bases between them. CDR3 length: 15 residues. The germline CDR1 and CDR2 sequences are LNHDA and SQIVND (reference sequence).

This clone came up once. The rearrangement links TRBV13 to TRBJ2-1; 8 bases fit TRBD2. The CDR3 extends over 16 amino acids. Losses at the gene ends were 2 bases for V and 5 bases for J; bases not matched to a gene: 8. CDR1 is PRHDT and CDR2 is FYEKMQ in the germline V gene (reference sequence). CDR3 region: CASSLPTSENNNEQFF. For the CDR3, the DNA is TGTGCCAGCAGCTTACCGACTAGCGAGAACAACAATGAGCAGTTCTTC.

The chain combines TRBV2 with TRBJ1-1; D uncertain. CDR3 length: 15 residues. CDR1 and CDR2 (germline): SNHLY, FYNNEI. The V end was cut by 1 base, the J end by 0 bases, with 9 bases between. The CDR3 nucleotides read TGTGCCAGCAGTGAAGGTAAGCGGATGAACACTGAAGCTTTCTTT. Its translation: CASSEGKRMNTEAFF.

This clone is large. The chain employs TRBV2 and TRBJ1-5; D unresolved. Germline CDR1 and CDR2: SNHLY and FYNNEI. The CDR3 covers 13 residues. V dropped 4 bases and J dropped 6 bases, with 10 bases sitting between them. The CDR3 sequence is CASSVPLAQPQHF. The CDR3 DNA reads TGTGCCAGCAGTGTCCCCCTGGCTCAGCCCCAGCATTTT.

This chain connects TRBV19 to TRBJ1-4; D is unresolved. V gave up 0 bases and J gave up 7 bases, with 9 bases separating them. The CDR3 consists of 14 residues. The V gene's germline CDR1 is LNHDA and CDR2 SQIVND (reference sequence). CDR3: CASSIDTGREKLFF. For the CDR3, the DNA is TGTGCCAGTAGTATAGACACCGGGCGTGAAAAACTGTTTTTT.

This chain uses TRBV7-2 with TRBJ2-5; D perhaps matches TRBD2 (6 bases). Gene TRBJ2-7 matches the end of the DNA better, so the J call may be wrong. The CDR3 is 15 amino acids. Germline CDR1 and CDR2: SGHTA and FQGNSA. CDR3 loop: CASSLGAGWTYEQYF. The CDR3 bases are TGTGCCAGCAGCTTAGGAGCGGGTTGGACCTACGAGCAGTACTTC.

This chain uses TRBV30 with TRBJ1-3; D remains unclear. Germline V CDR1 and CDR2: GTSNPN, SVGIG (reference sequence). CDR3 length: 13 amino acids. V lost 8 bases and J lost 0, with 11 bases in between. The chain's CDR3 is CAGPRDSGNTIYF. The CDR3 nucleotides are TGTGCCGGCCCGAGGGACTCTGGAAACACCATATATTTT.

This clone occurred a few times. This sequence joins TRBV5-1 and TRBJ2-6; D may correspond to TRBD1 or TRBD2 (5 bases each). Germline V gene sequence: CDR1 SGHRS, CDR2 YFSETQ. The V end was cut by 3 bases, the J end by 4 bases, with 17 bases between. This CDR3 has 17 amino acids. CDR3 nucleotide sequence: TGCGCCAGCAGCTCGAGGGGTGGTCAGCAAGGGGCCAACGTCCTGACTTTC. Translating gives CASSSRGGQQGANVLTF.

The rearrangement joins TRBV2 to TRBJ2-3; possibly TRBD1 for D (5 bases). V gave up 7 bases and J gave up 2 bases, with 19 bases separating them. Germline V gene data show CDR1 as SNHLY and CDR2 as FYNNEI. The CDR3 is 16 amino acids. The CDR3 reads CASKWAGISTTDTQYF. The CDR3 coding sequence is TGTGCCAGCAAGTGGGCAGGGATTTCCACCACAGATACGCAGTATTTT. The whole variable domain, filled in from reference TRBV2 and TRBJ2-3, reads EPEVTQTPSHQVTQMGQEVILRCVPISNHLYFYWYRQILGQKVEFLVSFYNNEISEKSEIFDDQFSVERPDGSNFTLKIRSTKLEDSAMYFCASKWAGISTTDTQYFGPGTRLTVL.

This chain connects TRBV10-3 to TRBJ2-7, with unresolved D. The V end lost 6 bases, the J end lost 0 bases, and 12 bases lay between the germline ends. This CDR3 comprises 14 residues. Germline V gene lookup returns CDR1 ENHRY and CDR2 SYGVKD. The CDR3 sequence is CAIRTSQSSYEQYF. The CDR3 bases are TGTGCCATCAGGACTTCCCAGAGCTCCTACGAGCAGTACTTC.

The chain is built from TRBV7-2 and TRBJ2-7; D uncertain. CDR1 and CDR2 (germline): SGHTA, FQGNSA. CDR3 length equals 14 residues. Trimming left V 5 bases short and J 2 bases short, with 13 bases between. In DNA, the CDR3 is TGTGCCAGCAGCACCTCGGCTAGGGCCTACGAGCAGTACTTC. Encoded protein: CASSTSARAYEQYF.

V usage is TRBV28 and J usage is TRBJ1-1; D is uncertain. Germline V gives CDR1 MDHEN, CDR2 SYDVKM. The V end was cut by 6 bases, the J end by 0 bases, with 11 bases between. CDR3 length: 14 amino acids. This CDR3 reads CASRRGLLNTEAFF. In nucleotides, the CDR3 is TGTGCCAGCAGAAGAGGACTTTTGAACACTGAAGCTTTCTTT.

CDR3 amino acids: CASNPGQRTYEQYF. For the CDR3, the DNA is TGTGCCAGCAATCCGGGACAGAGAACCTACGAGCAGTACTTC. This chain uses TRBV28 with TRBJ2-7; 7 bases are a match to TRBD1. The ends lost 7 bases at V and 2 bases at J; junction bases unmatched: 8. This CDR3 has 14 residues. The germline CDR1 and CDR2 sequences are MDHEN and SYDVKM.

This clone is medium-sized by share. The gene calls are TRBV2 and TRBJ2-7; TRBD1 matches 9 bases. V lost 6 bases, J lost 6 bases, and 9 bases stayed unmatched. This CDR3 spans 14 amino acids. Per germline, CDR1 SNHLY and CDR2 FYNNEI. CDR3 in DNA: TGTGCCAGCAGAGACCGGACAGGGGCGGGCGAGCAGTACTTC. It is translated as CASRDRTGAGEQYF.

This rearrangement joins TRBV7-3 to TRBJ2-5; a weak D match, TRBD2 (6 bases). CDR1 and CDR2 from the germline V gene are SGHTA and FQGTGA. The CDR3 has 13 amino acids. Deletions cut 5 bases from V and 5 bases from J, with 12 bases between. The CDR3 region has the DNA TGTGCCAGCAGCCGGGAGAGGGCGGAGACCCAGTACTTC. This sequence encodes CASSRERAETQYF. The full variable domain, rest sourced from reference TRBV7-3 and TRBJ2-5, is GAGVSQTPSNKVTEKGKYVELRCDPISGHTALYWYRQSLGQGPEFLIYFQGTGAADDSGLPNDRFFAVRPEGSVSTLKIQRTERGDSAVYLCASSRERAETQYFGPGTRLLVL.

V is TRBV7-3 and J is TRBJ2-1, with 9 bases aligning to TRBD2. CDR3 length: 13 residues. Unmatched junction bases numbered 3, after V lost 2 bases and J lost 10 bases. Germline values: CDR1 SGHTA, CDR2 FQGTGA. CDR3 DNA: TGTGCCAGCAGCTTAGGCGGGAGGGTGGAGCAGTTCTTC. Protein: CASSLGGRVEQFF.

The J gene is TRBJ2-5, the V gene TRBV7-6; tentatively, D is TRBD2 (5 bases). V dropped 5 bases and J dropped 2 bases, with 12 bases sitting between them. The CDR3 covers 14 residues. CDR1 and CDR2 from the germline V gene are SGHVS and FNYEAQ. CDR3 nucleotides: TGTGCCAGCAGCCGAGGGCCAGAACAAGAGACCCAGTACTTC. Translating gives CASSRGPEQETQYF.

This rearrangement joins TRBV29-1 to TRBJ1-1; 7 bases line up with TRBD1. This CDR3 is 11 amino acids long. From germline, CDR1 is SQVTM and CDR2 ANQGSEA. The junction had 5 bases not matched to a gene; V was cut back by 6 bases and J by 7 bases. The CDR3, as DNA: TGCAGCGTGACAGGGATTGGTGAAGCTTTCTTT. Translated: CSVTGIGEAFF.

The CDR3 nucleotides are TGTGCCAGCAGGCATGGGACAGGGGGGTCTTACGAGCAGTACTTC. Translating it yields CASRHGTGGSYEQYF. The chain joins TRBV6-5 to TRBJ2-7; the match to TRBD1 covers 11 bases. Looked up from germline, CDR1 is MNHEY and CDR2 is SVGAGI. V lost 6 bases to trimming and J lost 4 bases; unmatched junction nucleotides: 8. CDR3 length: 15 residues.

The chain combines TRBV6-1 with TRBJ1-2; 9 bases are shared with TRBD1. CDR1 MNHNS and CDR2 SASEGT come from the germline V gene. The CDR3 sequence is 16 residues long. V shed 0 bases, J shed 4 bases, and the junction held 6 bases outside the gene matches. CDR3 residues: CASSEATTTGGYGYTF. The CDR3 bases are TGTGCCAGCAGTGAAGCTACCACGACAGGGGGCTATGGCTACACCTTC.

V gene TRBV12-1 combines with J gene TRBJ1-5. TRBV12-1 is flagged as a pseudogene. The CDR3 is made up of 14 amino acids. The CDR3 nucleotides are TGTGCCAGCAGCTTTCCTACACGCTATCAGCCCCAGCATTTT. Translated, it gives CASSFPTRYQPQHF.

This chain joins TRBV7-6 and TRBJ2-3; TRBD2 agrees at 7 bases. The germline gives CDR1 SGHVS, CDR2 FNYEAQ. V lost 5 bases to trimming and J lost 4 bases; unmatched junction nucleotides: 12. This CDR3 has 16 amino acids. The CDR3 spells CASSPRSAGRADTQYF. CDR3 nucleotides: TGTGCCAGCAGCCCCCGGTCAGCGGGGCGCGCAGATACGCAGTATTTT.